This TCR beta chain was profiled in a study of PD-1 blockade in classical Hodgkin lymphoma. Whole-study findings and limits: Newly diagnosed patients were said to have less baseline TCR diversity than healthy donors did.

Indicated time point: cycle 4 day 1 (C4D1), after about 6 weeks of nivolumab. Each and every patient relapsed after autologous stem cell transplantation, and patients got differing brentuximab vedotin exposure. Profiling relied on immunoSEQ multiplex PCR, and the TCRdb table lists in-frame clones only, not all of them. The data contain approximately 25,000 clones, around three quarters of them singletons. To note about this clone: No antigen is known for it.

The CDR3 consists of 15 residues. Germline V gene lookup returns CDR1 LNHDA and CDR2 SQIVND (reference sequence). The V end lost 2 bases, the J end lost 2 bases, and 10 bases lay between the germline ends. The sequence derives from a human donor with classical Hodgkin lymphoma. This sequence joins TRBV19 and TRBJ2-1; D gene ambiguous. The sample consisted of peripheral blood mononuclear cells (PBMCs), taken before the fourth cycle of nivolumab. The CDR3: CASSIKRRPYNEQFF. Here the CDR3 DNA reads TGTGCCAGTAGTATAAAACGACGCCCCTACAATGAGCAGTTCTTC.